This TCR beta chain stems from a study of early T cells in non-severe SARS-CoV-2 infection. Study context: Sequencing of unsorted whole blood was done on bulk RNA, leaving chains unpaired.

Study-level results: VDJdb-based matching was biased toward anti-spike CD8 responses and missed private and CD4 specificities.

Molecules of cDNA were individually given unique molecular identifiers that were attached to them. MiXCR, run by TCRdb on the 5' RACE reads, gives a single entry per CDR3 protein. The sample yields some 31,000 distinct CDR3 sequences, roughly 5.9% seen once. Germline CDR1 is SGHRS and CDR2 is YFSETQ. There are 16 residues in the CDR3. Trimming left V 2 bases short and J 0 bases short, with 9 bases between. The table lists this clonotype with many counts. What it binds is not known. The rearrangement uses TRBV5-1 and TRBJ2-6; no firm D call. Sample: whole blood. This TCR came from an adult who was a healthcare worker with PCR-confirmed SARS-CoV-2 infection or an uninfected control (not recorded which). This CDR3 is CASSLQTRSGANVLTF. The CDR3, as DNA: TGCGCCAGCAGCTTACAGACCCGCTCTGGGGCCAACGTCCTGACTTTC.